The sequence of this TCR beta chain was determined in a study of blood T cell repertoires in COVID-19. Study-wide background: Nucleic acid was either cDNA or gDNA, and it came from T cells, B-cell-depleted T cells, or PBMCs.

Method: immunoSEQ multiplex PCR; TCRdb's copy keeps in-frame clones and lacks some. Here the sample spans fewer than 65,000 clones, more than 90% being singletons. Trimming removed 4 bases from V and 2 bases from J, with 12 bases in between. Germline V gene data show CDR1 as SGHRS and CDR2 as YFSETQ. The CDR3 contains 14 residues. Sequenced input: peripheral blood. This receptor was obtained from a human donor in a cohort sampled during active COVID-19. The gene calls are TRBV5-1 and TRBJ1-1, with D perhaps TRBD1 (6 bases). CDR3 DNA: TGCGCCAGCAGCCGGGGGGCCACAAACACTGAAGCTTTCTTT. It specifies CASSRGATNTEAFF.